The text below deals with one T cell receptor beta chain. Its antigen remains unknown. The data were taken from a study of Ad26.COV2.S vaccination and SARS-CoV-2 variants. About the study: Donor was in the COV1001 Ad26.COV2.S trial arm.

Treatment: approximately 18 received Ad26.COV2.S at low or high dose, single or two shots; 5 received placebo; per-sample allocation not given. The investigators took samples on day 63 after the first vaccine or placebo injection. Profiling relied on immunoSEQ multiplex PCR, and the TCRdb table lists in-frame clones only, not all of them. Of around 400,000 clones detected, around 89% appear once; the ten largest clones hold around 1.8%. Whole-study results and caveats: In TCR breadth and depth analyses, total T cell responses may have been underestimated.

The clonotype was recovered from a person aged 18-65 years who received the Ad26.COV2.S COVID-19 vaccine or a placebo. The sample here was peripheral blood, taken in a trial of Ad26.COV2.S vaccine versus placebo.

The chain's CDR3 is CASSLFSGAGANVLTF. CDR3 nucleotides: TGTGCCAGCAGTTTATTTTCAGGGGCCGGGGCCAACGTCCTGACTTTC. The J gene is TRBJ2-6, the V gene TRBV27, with D maybe TRBD1 (6 bases). The germline gives CDR1 MNHEY, CDR2 SMNVEV (reference sequence). The CDR3 consists of 16 residues. V dropped 1 base and J dropped 4 bases, with 11 bases sitting between them.